The present entry profiles one T cell receptor (beta chain) with its context. Libraries targeted TCR beta using 5' RACE with UMIs. TCRdb re-called the 5' RACE reads, yielding one record per CDR3 amino acid sequence without DNA. The table lists around 10,000 distinct CDR3 sequences, with less than 25% in the top ten. CDR1 MNHEY and CDR2 SVGEGT come from the germline V gene. The CDR3 extends over 14 amino acids. The data were obtained in a study of human CD8 memory T cell subsets. The origin of this receptor is a human donor in good health. This chain joins TRBV6-2 or TRBV6-3 and TRBJ2-4; TCRdb picks TRBD1, but there is no DNA to check that call. Specimen: CD8+ T cells from PBMCs. CDR3 residues: CASSSGTAKNIQYF.